These 29 T cell receptor beta chains originate from one sample sequenced in a study of cytomegalovirus exposure and HLA in healthy donors. PCR used 60 Vbeta primers and 13 Jbeta primers. Repertoires were generated with immunoSEQ multiplex PCR, while TCRdb's copy carries only in-frame clones and drops some. This sample has roughly 200,000 clones; approximately 78% occur once, and the top ten carry about 1.7%. The sequenced sample consisted of PBMCs. The receptors were sampled from a woman younger than 35 in good health and CMV-seronegative.

This clone is a singleton in its sample. V is TRBV4-3 and J is TRBJ2-1; 10 nucleotides align to TRBD2. The CDR3 spans 17 residues. Losses at the gene ends were 5 bases for V and 4 bases for J; bases not matched to a gene: 11. Germline V CDR1 and CDR2: LGHNA, YSLEER. CDR3 coding DNA: TGCGCCAGCAGCGCCAGACTAGCGGGCGTTGGGTACAATGAGCAGTTCTTC. It encodes CASSARLAGVGYNEQFF.

This clone was found once. The chain joins TRBV6-1 to TRBJ2-7; tentative D call: TRBD2 (7 bases). Trimming took off 8 bases at V and 0 bases at J, with 11 bases between the two ends. CDR3 length equals 13 residues. Germline lookup yields CDR1 MNHNS and CDR2 SASEGT. The CDR3 DNA reads TGTGCCAGCGAAGGGGGGGACTCCTACGAGCAGTACGTC. Amino acids: CASEGGDSYEQYV.

This clone was detected a few times. Other DNA sequences in the same sample also yield this CDR3. The chain is built from TRBV30 and TRBJ1-3, with D unresolved. CDR3 length: 14 residues. Per the germline V gene, CDR1 is GTSNPN and CDR2 is SVGIG (reference sequence). V was trimmed by 0 bases and J by 1 base, leaving 7 bases between them. CDR3 DNA: TGTGCCTGGAGTGTTGAGCGGTCTGGAAACACCATATATTTT. Its protein is CAWSVERSGNTIYF.

The chain recombines TRBV30 with TRBJ1-2; 9 bases are shared with TRBD1. CDR1 and CDR2 from the germline V gene are GTSNPN and SVGIG (reference sequence). V shed 5 bases, J shed 4 bases, and the junction held 2 bases outside the gene matches. The CDR3 is 12 amino acids. The CDR3 region has the DNA TGTGCCTGGGGACAGGGGCGCTATGGCTACACCTTC. It codes for CAWGQGRYGYTF.

This chain uses TRBV5-5 with TRBJ1-1; 8 nucleotides match TRBD1. CDR1 is SGHKS, CDR2 YYEKEE, per germline (reference sequence). CDR3 length: 15 amino acids. V trimming: 0 bases; J trimming: 7 bases; junction bases outside the gene matches: 8. CDR3 in DNA: TGTGCCAGCAGCTTGGGACAGGGGCCCTGGGATGAAGCTTTCTTT. Encoded protein: CASSLGQGPWDEAFF.

This chain joins TRBV11-3 and TRBJ2-3, with D perhaps matching TRBD2 (5 bases). The germline V gene encodes CDR1 SGHNT and CDR2 YENEEA. V was cut by 5 bases and J by 4 bases, with 16 bases left in between. The CDR3 totals 15 residues. The CDR3 protein is CASSPMERASDTQYF. CDR3 DNA: TGTGCCAGCAGCCCTATGGAGAGGGCCTCAGATACGCAGTATTTT.

The gene calls are TRBV7-7 and TRBJ2-5; no definite D call. The CDR3 runs 13 residues. V was trimmed by 2 bases and J by 3 bases, leaving 7 bases between them. Germline V gives CDR1 SSHAT, CDR2 FNYEAQ (reference sequence). The CDR3 loop reads CASSLRPEETQYF. In DNA form, the CDR3 reads TGTGCCAGCAGCTTACGTCCGGAAGAGACCCAGTACTTC.

This clone was seen only a few times. CDR3 coding DNA: TGTGCCAGCAGCCCCGGACAGCAGCCTAACACTGAAGCTTTCTTT. Translating it yields CASSPGQQPNTEAFF. The rearrangement joins TRBV5-4 to TRBJ1-1; weak D call: TRBD1 (6 bases). V gave up 4 bases and J gave up 2 bases, with 15 bases separating them. There are 15 residues in the CDR3. The germline gives CDR1 SGHNT, CDR2 YYREEE (reference sequence).

V and J are TRBV27 and TRBJ2-2; TRBD1 is a possible D gene (6 bases). Germline V gene data show CDR1 as MNHEY and CDR2 as SMNVEV (reference sequence). The germline V and J ends were trimmed by 7 bases and 4 bases, with 13 bases remaining between them. CDR3 length: 14 residues. In nucleotides, the CDR3 is TGTGCCAGCACCCCAAGGGGGATCACCGGGGAGCTGTTTTTT. Amino acid sequence: CASTPRGITGELFF.

The chain couples TRBV6-1 to TRBJ2-7; possible D gene TRBD2, 5 bases. Germline CDR1 is MNHNS and CDR2 is SASEGT. V shed 7 bases and J shed 2 bases, with 6 bases lying between them. The CDR3 covers 11 residues. The CDR3 protein is CASTLAYEQYF. CDR3 bases: TGTGCCAGCACACTAGCCTACGAGCAGTACTTC.

This sequence joins TRBV4-3 and TRBJ1-4, with 9 bases aligning to TRBD1. This CDR3 comprises 15 residues. Germline-derived CDR1 and CDR2 are LGHNA and YSLEER. Trimming removed 5 bases from V and 6 bases from J; junction bases left unmatched: 7. CDR3 DNA sequence: TGCGCCAGCAGCTCTCCGGGACAGGGAGATGAAAAACTGTTTTTT. Translation gives CASSSPGQGDEKLFF.

The chain has TRBV7-8 and TRBJ2-7; weak D call: TRBD2 (5 bases). V lost 4 bases to trimming and J lost 2 bases, with 18 bases between them. This CDR3 is built from 16 residues. The germline V gene has CDR1 SGHVS and CDR2 FQNEAQ. The CDR3 nucleotides are TGTGCCAGCAGCTCCCGTTCCGGGATTGCGACCTACGAGCAGTACTTC. The encoded protein is CASSSRSGIATYEQYF.

The chain combines TRBV2 with TRBJ2-1; 11 nucleotides match TRBD2. Per germline, CDR1 SNHLY and CDR2 FYNNEI. The trim removed 8 bases at V and 10 bases at J, leaving 13 bases unmatched. The CDR3 runs to 15 residues. For the CDR3, the DNA is TGTGCCAGCGGGGGGGTAGCGGGAGGGCCGGGGGAGCAGTTCTTC. Its translation: CASGGVAGGPGEQFF.

This clone was seen only once. V gene TRBV28 combines with J gene TRBJ1-6; D uncertain. The CDR3 is 12 amino acids. With 6 bases removed from V and 8 bases from J, the gap between germline ends came to 8 bases. CDR1 MDHEN and CDR2 SYDVKM come from the germline V gene. CDR3 in DNA: TGTGCCAGCAGCTCTATGGATTCACCCCTCCACTTT. Amino acids: CASSSMDSPLHF. The full variable domain, rest sourced from reference TRBV28 and TRBJ1-6, is DVKVTQSSRYLVKRTGEKVFLECVQDMDHENMFWYRQDPGLGLRLIYFSYDVKMKEKGDIPEGYSVSREKKERFSLILESASTNQTSMYLCASSSMDSPLHFGNGTRLTVT.

V usage is TRBV7-2 and J usage is TRBJ2-3, with a tentative D call TRBD2 (6 bases). This CDR3 contains 12 residues. V was clipped by 7 bases and J by 3 bases, with 8 bases between them. The germline gives CDR1 SGHTA, CDR2 FQGNSA. CDR3 loop: CASTLATDTQYF. The CDR3 DNA reads TGTGCCAGCACGCTAGCGACAGATACGCAGTATTTT. The variable domain in full, with the rest retrieved from reference TRBV7-2 and TRBJ2-3, is GAGVSQSPSNKVTEKGKDVELRCDPISGHTALYWYRQSLGQGLEFLIYFQGNSAPDKSGLPSDRFSAERTGGSVSTLTIQRTQQEDSAVYLCASTLATDTQYFGPGTRLTVL.

This chain joins TRBV5-1 and TRBJ2-7; TRBD1 is a possible D gene (6 bases). There are 12 residues in the CDR3. V lost 5 bases, J lost 3 bases, and 9 bases lay in between. Germline CDR1 and CDR2: SGHRS and YFSETQ. The CDR3 loop is CASREQGYEQYF. The DNA for the CDR3 is TGCGCCAGCAGGGAACAGGGCTACGAGCAGTACTTC.

J is TRBJ2-2 and V is TRBV5-1, with a weak D call TRBD2 (6 bases). From germline, CDR1 is SGHRS and CDR2 YFSETQ. The CDR3 runs to 14 residues. Trimming removed 0 bases at V and 6 bases at J, with 9 bases between. CDR3 sequence reads: CASSLVREAGELFF. In nucleotides, the CDR3 is TGCGCCAGCAGCTTGGTCAGGGAGGCCGGGGAGCTGTTTTTT.

DNA for the CDR3: TGTGCCATCACTAGGGACAGGGATGTAGCTGAAGCTTTCTTT. It codes for CAITRDRDVAEAFF. The chain joins TRBV10-3 to TRBJ1-1; 9 positions agree with TRBD1. The CDR3 extends over 14 amino acids. Trimming cost V 7 bases and J 6 bases; bases outside gene matches: 9. Germline loops: CDR1 ENHRY, CDR2 SYGVKD.

The chain links TRBV11-2 to TRBJ2-7; TRBD1 agrees at 7 bases. Per the germline V gene, CDR1 is SGHAT and CDR2 is FQNNGV. The CDR3 length is 15 residues. The V and J ends lost 1 base and 3 bases, in that order; junction bases with no gene match: 6. In DNA form, the CDR3 reads TGTGCCAGCAGCTTAGGGGACAGCGTGTTCTACGAGCAGTACTTC. Its translation is CASSLGDSVFYEQYF.

This clone was observed a single time. V is TRBV27 and J is TRBJ2-2; D is possibly TRBD2 (6 bases). The CDR3 totals 13 residues. Germline V CDR1 and CDR2: MNHEY, SMNVEV (reference sequence). Trimming removed 6 bases at V and 6 bases at J, with 11 bases between. The DNA for the CDR3 is TGTGCCAGCAGCCCCGGGAGCGCCGGGGAGCTGTTTTTT. Translation: CASSPGSAGELFF.

This rearrangement joins TRBV11-3 to TRBJ2-7, with a possible D match to TRBD2 (6 bases). The length of the CDR3 is 13 residues. Germline values: CDR1 SGHNT, CDR2 YENEEA. V was clipped by 5 bases and J by 6 bases, with 14 bases between them. CDR3 coding DNA: TGTGCCAGCAGCGGGAGACTAGGGTCCGAGCAGTACGTC. It codes for CASSGRLGSEQYV.

V usage is TRBV30 and J usage is TRBJ2-4; D perhaps matches TRBD1 (5 bases). The V end lost 1 base, the J end lost 0 bases, and 10 bases lay between the germline ends. The CDR3 covers 15 residues. Germline V gene data show CDR1 as GTSNPN and CDR2 as SVGIG (reference sequence). The CDR3 coding sequence is TGTGCCTGGAGTGGACAGCCCCTAGCCAAAAACATTCAGTACTTC. Its protein is CAWSGQPLAKNIQYF.

The chain is built from TRBV29-1 and TRBJ2-1; 12 nucleotides agree with TRBD2. Germline loops: CDR1 SQVTM, CDR2 ANQGSEA. V shed 7 bases and J 7 bases; nucleotides not matched to a gene: 8. The length of the CDR3 is 14 residues. As DNA, the CDR3 is TGCAGCGCCAACGGACTAGCGGGATCGAATGAGCAGTTCTTC. It yields the protein CSANGLAGSNEQFF.

There are a few counts of this clone. The rearrangement uses TRBV19 and TRBJ1-2, with D tentatively TRBD1 (5 bases). Per germline, CDR1 LNHDA and CDR2 SQIVND (reference sequence). With 5 bases removed from V and 6 bases from J, the gap between germline ends came to 22 bases. The CDR3 is 16 amino acids. CDR3 in amino acids: CASSRPDRASRNGYTF. The CDR3 DNA sequence: TGTGCCAGTAGTCGACCAGACAGAGCCTCCCGTAATGGCTACACCTTC.

This CDR3 is CSVKGAAEAFF. As DNA, the CDR3 is TGCAGCGTTAAGGGGGCGGCTGAAGCTTTCTTT. The chain has TRBV29-1 and TRBJ1-1, with 7 nucleotides matching TRBD1. This CDR3 has 11 amino acids. J was trimmed by 6 bases and V by 5 bases; bases with no gene match: 3. Germline assignment: CDR1 SQVTM and CDR2 ANQGSEA. Filled out from reference TRBV29-1 and TRBJ1-1, the complete variable domain reads SAVISQKPSRDICQRGTSLTIQCQVDSQVTMMFWYRQQPGQSLTLIATANQGSEATYESGFVIDKFPISRPNLTFSTLTVSNMSPEDSSIYLCSVKGAAEAFFGQGTRLTVV.

The CDR3 sequence: CASSLLAGDGELFF. CDR3 nucleotides: TGTGCCAGCAGTTTACTAGCGGGAGACGGGGAGCTGTTTTTT. The chain is built from TRBV28 and TRBJ2-2, with TRBD2 identical over 10 bases. V lost 2 bases, J lost 7 bases, and 1 base stayed unmatched. The CDR3 covers 14 residues. Germline V gene sequence: CDR1 MDHEN, CDR2 SYDVKM.

This chain connects TRBV28 to TRBJ2-1; D remains ambiguous. The length of the CDR3 is 15 residues. Germline values: CDR1 MDHEN, CDR2 SYDVKM. V was pared by 2 bases and J by 2 bases, with 10 bases between. For the CDR3, the DNA is TGTGCCAGCAGTTTACAGTCCAACGCCTACAATGAGCAGTTCTTC. Protein sequence: CASSLQSNAYNEQFF.

J is TRBJ2-7 and V is TRBV5-1; D unclear. V lost 4 bases and J 3 bases, leaving 11 bases between the germline ends. Germline V gives CDR1 SGHRS, CDR2 YFSETQ. CDR3 length: 13 residues. The CDR3 protein is CASSEDVRYEQYF. CDR3 DNA sequence: TGCGCCAGCAGCGAGGATGTCCGCTACGAGCAGTACTTC. The whole variable domain, filled in from reference TRBV5-1 and TRBJ2-7, reads KAGVTQTPRYLIKTRGQQVTLSCSPISGHRSVSWYQQTPGQGLQFLFEYFSETQRNKGNFPGRFSGRQFSNSRSEMNVSTLELGDSALYLCASSEDVRYEQYFGPGTRLTVT.

On this clone: A read error may account for a junction end that differs from germline. CDR3 sequence (DNA): TGTGCCTGCAGATCGGGTACAGATACGCAGTATTTT. Its translation: CACRSGTDTQYF. The chain recombines TRBV28 with TRBJ2-3; D is undetermined. This CDR3 region has 12 residues. In germline, CDR1 is MDHEN, CDR2 SYDVKM.